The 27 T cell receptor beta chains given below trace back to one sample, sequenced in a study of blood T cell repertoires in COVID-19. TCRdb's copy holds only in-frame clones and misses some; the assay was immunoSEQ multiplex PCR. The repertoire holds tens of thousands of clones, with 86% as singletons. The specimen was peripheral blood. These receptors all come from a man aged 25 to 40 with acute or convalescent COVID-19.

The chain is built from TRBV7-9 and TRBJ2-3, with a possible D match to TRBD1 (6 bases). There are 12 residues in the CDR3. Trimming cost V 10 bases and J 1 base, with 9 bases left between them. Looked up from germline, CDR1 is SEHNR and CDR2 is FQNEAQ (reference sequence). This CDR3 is CATRQGTDTQYF. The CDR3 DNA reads TGTGCCACCCGACAGGGCACAGATACGCAGTATTTT.

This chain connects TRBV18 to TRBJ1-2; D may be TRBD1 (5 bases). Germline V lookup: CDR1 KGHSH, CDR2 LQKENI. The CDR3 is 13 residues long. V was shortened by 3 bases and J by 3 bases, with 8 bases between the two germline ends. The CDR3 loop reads CASSPDMDYGYTF. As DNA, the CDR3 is TGTGCCAGCTCACCGGACATGGACTATGGCTACACCTTC.

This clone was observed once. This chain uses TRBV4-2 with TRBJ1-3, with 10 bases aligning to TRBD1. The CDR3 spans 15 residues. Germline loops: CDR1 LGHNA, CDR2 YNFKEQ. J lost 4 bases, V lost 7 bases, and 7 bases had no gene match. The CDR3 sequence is CASKETGGFGNTIYF. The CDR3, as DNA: TGTGCCAGCAAAGAGACAGGGGGCTTCGGAAACACCATATATTTT.

CDR3 protein: CASSQFFEGAHLPGYNEQFF. The CDR3 DNA reads as TGTGCCAGCTCACAATTTTTTGAGGGGGCGCACCTACCAGGATACAATGAGCAGTTCTTC. The V gene is TRBV18, the J gene TRBJ2-1; 7 positions match TRBD1. The V segment lost 4 bases and the J segment 4 bases; nucleotides outside the gene matches: 22. The germline CDR1 and CDR2 sequences are KGHSH and LQKENI. The CDR3 loop spans 20 amino acids. Looking up the rest from reference TRBV18 and TRBJ2-1 gives the full variable domain: NAGVMQNPRHLVRRRGQEARLRCSPMKGHSHVYWYRQLPEEGLKFMVYLQKENIIDESGMPKERFSAEFPKEGPSILRIQQVVRGDSAAYFCASSQFFEGAHLPGYNEQFFGPGTRLTVL.

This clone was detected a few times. The CDR3 loop reads CASGSGQINQPQHF. CDR3 nucleotides: TGTGCTAGTGGTTCAGGACAGATCAATCAGCCCCAGCATTTT. The rearrangement uses TRBV12-5 and TRBJ1-5, with a tentative D call TRBD1 (6 bases). Per germline, CDR1 LGHNT and CDR2 FRNRAP. V lost 4 bases to trimming and J lost 3 bases, with 10 bases between them. The CDR3 extends over 14 amino acids. The variable domain in full, completed from reference TRBV12-5 and TRBJ1-5, reads DARVTQTPRHKVTEMGQEVTMRCQPILGHNTVFWYRQTMMQGLELLAYFRNRAPLDDSGMPKDRFSAEMPDATLATLKIQPSEPRDSAVYFCASGSGQINQPQHFGDGTRLSIL.

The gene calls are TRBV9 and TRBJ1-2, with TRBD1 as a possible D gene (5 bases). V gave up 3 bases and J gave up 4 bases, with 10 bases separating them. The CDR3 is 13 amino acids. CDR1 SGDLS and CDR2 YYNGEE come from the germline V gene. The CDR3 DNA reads TGTGCCAGCAGCGCGGGGGAGCTCTATGGCTACACCTTC. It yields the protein CASSAGELYGYTF.

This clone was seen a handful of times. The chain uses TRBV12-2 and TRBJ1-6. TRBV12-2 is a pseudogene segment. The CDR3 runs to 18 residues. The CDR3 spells CASRLARSVRVYNSPLHF. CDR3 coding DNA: TGTGCAAGTCGCTTAGCGCGGTCGGTAAGAGTCTATAATTCACCCCTCCACTTT.

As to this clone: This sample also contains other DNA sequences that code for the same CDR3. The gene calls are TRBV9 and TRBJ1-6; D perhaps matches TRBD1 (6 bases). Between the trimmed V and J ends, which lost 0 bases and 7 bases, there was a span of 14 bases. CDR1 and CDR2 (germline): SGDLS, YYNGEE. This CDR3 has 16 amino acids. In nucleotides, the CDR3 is TGTGCCAGCAGCGTAGGCGGGGGGCGAGGGAATTCACCCCTCCACTTT. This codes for CASSVGGGRGNSPLHF.

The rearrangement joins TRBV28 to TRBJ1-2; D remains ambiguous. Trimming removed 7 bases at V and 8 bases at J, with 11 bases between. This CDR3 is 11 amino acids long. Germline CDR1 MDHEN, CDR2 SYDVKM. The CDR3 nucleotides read TGTGCCAGCACCCAGGATCGCGGCTACACCTTC. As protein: CASTQDRGYTF.

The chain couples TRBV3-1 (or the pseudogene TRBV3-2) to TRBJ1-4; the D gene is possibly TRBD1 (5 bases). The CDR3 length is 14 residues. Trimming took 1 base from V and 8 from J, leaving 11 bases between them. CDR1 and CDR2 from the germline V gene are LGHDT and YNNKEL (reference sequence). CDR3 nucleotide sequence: TGTGCCAGCAGCCAAGGTCCAGGGTCCGAAAAACTGTTTTTT. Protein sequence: CASSQGPGSEKLFF.

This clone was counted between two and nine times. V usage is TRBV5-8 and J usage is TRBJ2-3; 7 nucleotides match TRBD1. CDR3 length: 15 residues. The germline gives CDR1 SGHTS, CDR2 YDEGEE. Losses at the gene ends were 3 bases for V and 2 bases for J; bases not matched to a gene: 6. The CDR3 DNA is TGTGCCAGCAGCTCACCGGGACAGTCCACAGATACGCAGTATTTT. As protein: CASSSPGQSTDTQYF.

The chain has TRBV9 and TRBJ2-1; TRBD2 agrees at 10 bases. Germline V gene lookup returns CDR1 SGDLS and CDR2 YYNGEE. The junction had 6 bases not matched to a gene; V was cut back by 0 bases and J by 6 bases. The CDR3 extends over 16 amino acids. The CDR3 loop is CASSVVGAGGFNEQFF. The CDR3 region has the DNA TGTGCCAGCAGCGTAGTTGGAGCGGGAGGGTTCAATGAGCAGTTCTTC.

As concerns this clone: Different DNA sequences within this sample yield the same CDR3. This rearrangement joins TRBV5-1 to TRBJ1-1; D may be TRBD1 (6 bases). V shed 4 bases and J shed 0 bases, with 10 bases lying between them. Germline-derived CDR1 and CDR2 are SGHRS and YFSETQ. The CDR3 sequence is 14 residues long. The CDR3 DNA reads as TGCGCCAGCAGCCTTACAGGGATGAACACTGAAGCTTTCTTT. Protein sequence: CASSLTGMNTEAFF. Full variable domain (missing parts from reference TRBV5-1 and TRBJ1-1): KAGVTQTPRYLIKTRGQQVTLSCSPISGHRSVSWYQQTPGQGLQFLFEYFSETQRNKGNFPGRFSGRQFSNSRSEMNVSTLELGDSALYLCASSLTGMNTEAFFGQGTRLTVV.

Here the CDR3 DNA reads TGTGCCAGCAGCTTAAGATTAACAGGGGTGCCCTCTGGAAACACCATATATTTT. This sequence encodes CASSLRLTGVPSGNTIYF. The genes are TRBV7-8 and TRBJ1-3; the match to TRBD1 covers 7 bases. Germline V gene data show CDR1 as SGHVS and CDR2 as FQNEAQ. CDR3 length equals 18 residues. V was pared by 2 bases and J by 0 bases, with 10 bases of the junction left unmatched. The complete variable domain, with remaining parts taken from reference TRBV7-8 and TRBJ1-3, reads GAGVSQSPRYKVAKRGQDVALRCDPISGHVSLFWYQQALGQGPEFLTYFQNEAQLDKSGLPSDRFFAERPEGSVSTLKIQRTQQEDSAVYLCASSLRLTGVPSGNTIYFGEGSWLTVV.

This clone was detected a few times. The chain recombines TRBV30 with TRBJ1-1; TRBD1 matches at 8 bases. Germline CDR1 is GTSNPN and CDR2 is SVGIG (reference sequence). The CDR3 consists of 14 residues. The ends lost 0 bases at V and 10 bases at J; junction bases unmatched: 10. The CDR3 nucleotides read TGTGCCTGGAGTGTACGGGCAGGGGGCCGAGGAGCTTTCTTT. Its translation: CAWSVRAGGRGAFF.

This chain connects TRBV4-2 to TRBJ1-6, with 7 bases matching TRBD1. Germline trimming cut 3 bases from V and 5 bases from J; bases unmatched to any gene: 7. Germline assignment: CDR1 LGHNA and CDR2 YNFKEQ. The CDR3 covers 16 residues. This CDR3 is CASSHVTGANNSPLHF. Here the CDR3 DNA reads TGTGCCAGCAGCCACGTTACAGGGGCAAATAATTCACCCCTCCACTTT.

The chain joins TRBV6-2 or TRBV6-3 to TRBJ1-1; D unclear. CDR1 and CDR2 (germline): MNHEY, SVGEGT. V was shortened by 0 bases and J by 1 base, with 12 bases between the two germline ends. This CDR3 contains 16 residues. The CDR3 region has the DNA TGTGCCAGCAGTTACTCGGTGAGGGCGAGGAACACTGAAGCTTTCTTT. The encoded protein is CASSYSVRARNTEAFF.

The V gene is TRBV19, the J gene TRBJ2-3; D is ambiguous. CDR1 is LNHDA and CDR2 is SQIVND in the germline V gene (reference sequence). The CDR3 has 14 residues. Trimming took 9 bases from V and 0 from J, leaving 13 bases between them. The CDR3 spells CASRKPSSTDTQYF. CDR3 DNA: TGTGCCAGCCGAAAGCCCTCTAGCACAGATACGCAGTATTTT.

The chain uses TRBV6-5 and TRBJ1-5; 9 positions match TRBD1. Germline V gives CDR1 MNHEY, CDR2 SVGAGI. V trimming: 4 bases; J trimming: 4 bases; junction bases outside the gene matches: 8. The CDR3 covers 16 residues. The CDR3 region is CASSSTGQGGNQPQHF. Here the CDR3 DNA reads TGTGCCAGCAGTTCCACGGGACAGGGAGGGAATCAGCCCCAGCATTTT.

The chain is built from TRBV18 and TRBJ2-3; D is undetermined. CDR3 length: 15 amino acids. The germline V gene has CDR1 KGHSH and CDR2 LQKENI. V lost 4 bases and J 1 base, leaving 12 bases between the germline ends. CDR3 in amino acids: CASSLRHGGTDTQYF. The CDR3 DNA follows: TGTGCCAGCTCACTACGACATGGCGGCACAGATACGCAGTATTTT. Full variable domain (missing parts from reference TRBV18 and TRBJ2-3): NAGVMQNPRHLVRRRGQEARLRCSPMKGHSHVYWYRQLPEEGLKFMVYLQKENIIDESGMPKERFSAEFPKEGPSILRIQQVVRGDSAAYFCASSLRHGGTDTQYFGPGTRLTVL.

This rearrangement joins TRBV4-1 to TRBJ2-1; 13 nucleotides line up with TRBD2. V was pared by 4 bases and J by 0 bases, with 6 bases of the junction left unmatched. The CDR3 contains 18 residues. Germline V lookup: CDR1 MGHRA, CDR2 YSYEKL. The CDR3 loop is CASSLRGLAGASYNEQFF. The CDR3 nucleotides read TGCGCCAGCAGCCTACGAGGACTAGCGGGGGCCTCCTACAATGAGCAGTTCTTC.

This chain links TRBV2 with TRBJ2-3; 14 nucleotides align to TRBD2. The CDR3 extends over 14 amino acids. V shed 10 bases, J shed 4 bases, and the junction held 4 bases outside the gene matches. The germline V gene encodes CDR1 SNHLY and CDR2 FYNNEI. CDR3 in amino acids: CAIPGLAGADTQYF. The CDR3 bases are TGTGCCATCCCGGGACTAGCGGGAGCAGATACGCAGTATTTT.

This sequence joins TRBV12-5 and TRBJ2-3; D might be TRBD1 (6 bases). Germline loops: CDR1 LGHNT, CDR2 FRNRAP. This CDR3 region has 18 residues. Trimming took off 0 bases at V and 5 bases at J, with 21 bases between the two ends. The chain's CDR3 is CASGLVLDGTIRGDTQYF. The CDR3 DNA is TGTGCTAGTGGTTTGGTACTGGATGGGACGATCAGGGGAGATACGCAGTATTTT.

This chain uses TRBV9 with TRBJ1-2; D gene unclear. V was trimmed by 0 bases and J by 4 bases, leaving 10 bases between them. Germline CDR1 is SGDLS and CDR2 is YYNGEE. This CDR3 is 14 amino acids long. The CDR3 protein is CASSVAGSVYGYTF. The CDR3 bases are TGTGCCAGCAGCGTAGCGGGATCTGTCTATGGCTACACCTTC. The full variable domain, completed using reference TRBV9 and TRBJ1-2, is DSGVTQTPKHLITATGQRVTLRCSPRSGDLSVYWYQQSLDQGLQFLIQYYNGEERAKGNILERFSAQQFPDLHSELNLSSLELGDSALYFCASSVAGSVYGYTFGSGTRLTVV.

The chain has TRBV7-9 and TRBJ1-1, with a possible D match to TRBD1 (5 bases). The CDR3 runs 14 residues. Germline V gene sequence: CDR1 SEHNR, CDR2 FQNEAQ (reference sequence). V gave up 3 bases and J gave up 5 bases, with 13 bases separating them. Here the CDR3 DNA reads TGTGCCAGCAGCTTTACCGCCCCAGGGACTGAAGCTTTCTTT. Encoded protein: CASSFTAPGTEAFF.

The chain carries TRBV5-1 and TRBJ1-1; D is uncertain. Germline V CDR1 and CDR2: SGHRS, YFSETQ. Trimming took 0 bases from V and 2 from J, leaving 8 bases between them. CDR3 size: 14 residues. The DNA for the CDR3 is TGCGCCAGCAGCTTGGAGGCAGGAAACACTGAAGCTTTCTTT. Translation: CASSLEAGNTEAFF.

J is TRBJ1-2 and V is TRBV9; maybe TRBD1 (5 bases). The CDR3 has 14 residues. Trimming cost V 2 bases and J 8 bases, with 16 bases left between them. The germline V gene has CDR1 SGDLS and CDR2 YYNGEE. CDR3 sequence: CASSVLVGGDGYTF. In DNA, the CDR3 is TGTGCCAGCAGCGTGTTGGTCGGAGGGGACGGCTACACCTTC.